This T cell receptor beta chain comes out of a study of post-analysis software for immune sequencing data. General study points: Four or five TRBV segments, TRBV5-6, TRBV5-1 and TRBV20-1 among them, were found more frequent in patients than controls.

This clonotype was observed a handful of times. Its antigen remains unknown. The germline CDR1 and CDR2 sequences are DFQATT and SNEGSKA (reference sequence). Trimming stripped 0 bases from V and 8 bases from J, with 19 bases between. The CDR3 extends over 15 amino acids. Unique molecular identifiers were built into the TCR beta cDNA libraries. TCRdb ran MiXCR on the PCR reads and lists one entry per CDR3 protein. Of about 770,000 distinct CDR3 sequences in the sample, 46% were seen once. The TCR sequence derives from a girl aged 5-17 years with multiple sclerosis. The chain combines TRBV20-1 with TRBJ2-5, with TRBD2 as a possible D gene (6 bases). Sequenced material: blood. CDR3 sequence reads: CSARDRRDLMATQYF. The CDR3 DNA reads TGCAGTGCTAGAGATCGGCGGGACCTTATGGCAACCCAGTACTTC.